This TCR beta chain was identified in a study of blood T cell repertoires in COVID-19. Study information: Sample material is recorded as cDNA or gDNA derived from T cells, B-cell-depleted T cells, or PBMCs.

Source study methods: Researchers report that nucleated cell counts were estimated from reference gene primer amplification. The assay was immunoSEQ multiplex PCR, and TCRdb's table has in-frame clones only and misses some. From that table come the V and J calls and clone size; the DNA was used to work out D and trimming. The data show over 250,000 clones, with 83% seen just once and 8.5% to 9.5% held by the top ten. Sequencing was carried out using peripheral blood. The source is a woman aged 50 to 65 who had recovered from COVID-19.

In DNA form, the CDR3 reads TGTGCCAGCAGACCGTTTACGGCTGGGGCCAACGTCCTGACTTTC. It yields the protein CASRPFTAGANVLTF. The chain is built from TRBV6-5 and TRBJ2-6; D gene unclear. Looked up from germline, CDR1 is MNHEY and CDR2 is SVGAGI. Between the trimmed V and J ends, which lost 6 bases and 2 bases, there was a span of 11 bases. The CDR3 is 15 residues long.